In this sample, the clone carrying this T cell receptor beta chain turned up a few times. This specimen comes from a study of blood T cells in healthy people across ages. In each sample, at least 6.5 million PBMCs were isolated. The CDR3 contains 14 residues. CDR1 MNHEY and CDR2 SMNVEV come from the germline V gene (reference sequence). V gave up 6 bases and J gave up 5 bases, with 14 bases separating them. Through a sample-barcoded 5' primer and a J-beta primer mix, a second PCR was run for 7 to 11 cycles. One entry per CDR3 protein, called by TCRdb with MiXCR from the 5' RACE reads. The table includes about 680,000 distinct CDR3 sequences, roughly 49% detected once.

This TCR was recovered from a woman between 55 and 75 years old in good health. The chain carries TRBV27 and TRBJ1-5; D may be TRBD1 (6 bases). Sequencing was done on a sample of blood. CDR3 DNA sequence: TGTGCCAGCAGAGGGGGGTCTCCTGATCAGCCCCAGCATTTT. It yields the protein CASRGGSPDQPQHF.